This T cell receptor (beta chain) appears in the sequencing data of a study of STAT3 mutations in large granular lymphocyte leukemia. For the study at large: Among longitudinally sequenced T-LGLL patients, roughly half had canonical activating STAT3 mutations detected. Immunosuppressive therapy was given to more than half of T-LGLL patients.

About this clone: Antigen: not known.

Findings and caveats of the study: In about 30% of the 18 patients, new TCR clonotypes emerged after therapy. Every T-cell large granular lymphocyte leukemia patient had at least one immunodominant TCR beta clonotype. Clonal expansion was inferred from other time points because no sample existed at each clone's first appearance.

Assay used: immunoSEQ multiplex PCR; TCRdb lists only in-frame clones, some missing. The table has tens of thousands of clones, about 88% seen once. Sample: PBMCs. The TCR comes from a human donor with T large granular lymphocyte leukemia. Some clones in this sample may be carry-over from other donors' samples.

This CDR3 is CASSFGDRDTEAFF. CDR3 DNA: TGCGCCAGCAGCTTTGGCGACAGGGACACTGAAGCTTTCTTT. The chain carries TRBV5-1 and TRBJ1-1; TRBD1 matches 7 bases. CDR1 and CDR2 from the germline V gene are SGHRS and YFSETQ. V gave up 2 bases and J gave up 3 bases; unmatched junction bases: 4. The CDR3 runs to 14 residues.